Below, 24 T cell receptor beta chains from the same sample are listed, as sequenced in a study of follicular helper T cells after annual influenza vaccination. Sequencing was performed with immunoSEQ multiplex PCR; in TCRdb, only in-frame clones are kept and a portion is missing. The sample has over 25,000 clones; 80% to 90% are singletons. Time point specified: 2014-2015 season, pre-vaccination. The sample was CXCR5+ CD38- circulating T follicular helper cells from blood, taken on the day of influenza vaccination. Subset reported: circulating Tfh, non-naive CD4+CXCR5+PD-1+ (ICOS+CD38+ or ICOS-CD38-). These receptors were taken from an adult who received the influenza vaccine.

V is TRBV30 and J is TRBJ1-1; 9 bases line up with TRBD1. The ends lost 2 bases at V and 4 bases at J; junction bases unmatched: 2. Per germline, CDR1 GTSNPN and CDR2 SVGIG (reference sequence). CDR3 length equals 13 residues. CDR3 loop: CAWSLDRGTEAFF. CDR3 bases: TGTGCCTGGAGTTTGGACAGGGGCACTGAAGCTTTCTTT.

The table lists this clone with a few counts. The V gene is TRBV28, the J gene TRBJ1-2; weak D call: TRBD1 (6 bases). V was shortened by 3 bases and J by 4 bases, with 15 bases between the two germline ends. CDR3 size: 15 residues. CDR1 is MDHEN, CDR2 SYDVKM, per germline. CDR3 residues: CASSFTGTQSYGYTF. The DNA of the CDR3 is TGTGCCAGCAGTTTCACCGGGACACAGAGCTATGGCTACACCTTC.

In this sample, this clone turned up a few times. The chain is built from TRBV2 and TRBJ1-2, with 7 bases that match TRBD1. J lost 2 bases, V lost 6 bases, and 3 bases had no gene match. The CDR3 is made up of 13 amino acids. Germline values: CDR1 SNHLY, CDR2 FYNNEI. CDR3 DNA: TGTGCCAGCAGGGGGGACAGCAACTATGGCTACACCTTC. Translated: CASRGDSNYGYTF.

The rearrangement links TRBV11-3 to TRBJ2-1; 14 nucleotides align to TRBD2. The ends lost 5 bases at V and 10 bases at J; junction bases unmatched: 7. The length of the CDR3 is 15 residues. Per the germline V gene, CDR1 is SGHNT and CDR2 is YENEEA. DNA for the CDR3: TGTGCCAGCAGCACCGGGACTAGCGGGAGAGGCGAGCAGTTCTTC. Protein sequence: CASSTGTSGRGEQFF.

V and J are TRBV19 and TRBJ1-2, with D tentatively TRBD1 (5 bases). This CDR3 contains 15 residues. Germline CDR1 and CDR2: LNHDA and SQIVND (reference sequence). V lost 10 bases, J lost 0 bases, and 18 bases lay in between. The CDR3 sequence is CATHSRTTANYGYTF. CDR3 nucleotide sequence: TGTGCCACCCATTCAAGGACAACCGCTAACTATGGCTACACCTTC.

The V and J genes are TRBV4-1 and TRBJ2-7, with 8 bases matching TRBD2. Germline V gene data show CDR1 as MGHRA and CDR2 as YSYEKL. V shed 4 bases, J shed 0 bases, and the junction held 11 bases outside the gene matches. The CDR3 contains 17 residues. CDR3 loop: CASSRQPTSGSSYEQYF. The CDR3 DNA follows: TGCGCCAGCAGCCGACAGCCTACTAGCGGTTCCTCCTACGAGCAGTACTTC.

The gene calls are TRBV5-1 and TRBJ2-3; D is undetermined. Germline V gives CDR1 SGHRS, CDR2 YFSETQ. The CDR3 contains 13 residues. With 0 bases removed from V and 5 bases from J, the gap between germline ends came to 7 bases. The CDR3 bases are TGCGCCAGCAGCTTGGGCCAGGTAGATACGCAGTATTTT. This encodes CASSLGQVDTQYF.

V usage is TRBV27 and J usage is TRBJ2-1, with 8 bases lining up with TRBD2. The V gene end was trimmed by 6 bases and the J gene end by 3 bases; junction bases not matched to a gene: 7. The CDR3 has 15 residues. CDR1 MNHEY and CDR2 SMNVEV come from the germline V gene (reference sequence). The CDR3 loop reads CASSWGAGGYNEQFF. DNA for the CDR3: TGTGCCAGCAGCTGGGGGGCGGGAGGCTACAATGAGCAGTTCTTC.

V and J are TRBV9 and TRBJ2-6; D unresolved. V shed 0 bases and J shed 4 bases, with 8 bases lying between them. Germline V gene data show CDR1 as SGDLS and CDR2 as YYNGEE. CDR3 length: 15 residues. CDR3 nucleotides: TGTGCCAGCAGCGTAGCCAGGAACGGGGCCAACGTCCTGACTTTC. This translates into CASSVARNGANVLTF.

This chain connects TRBV6-6 to TRBJ1-5, with TRBD1 matching over 7 bases. Germline lookup yields CDR1 MNHNY and CDR2 SVGAGI (reference sequence). There are 16 residues in the CDR3. The ends lost 8 bases at V and 3 bases at J; junction bases unmatched: 13. The CDR3, as DNA: TGTGCCAGCTTCGAGGGGGCAGTCGTAAACAATCAGCCCCAGCATTTT. Encoded protein: CASFEGAVVNNQPQHF.

This rearrangement joins TRBV28 to TRBJ1-5; no definite D call. CDR1 and CDR2 (germline): MDHEN, SYDVKM. Trimming pared 5 bases from V and 4 bases from J, leaving 15 bases between. This CDR3 contains 15 residues. This CDR3 reads CASSPPTGKNQPQHF. CDR3 nucleotides: TGTGCCAGCAGTCCTCCCACGGGGAAAAATCAGCCCCAGCATTTT.

This chain connects TRBV5-5 to TRBJ2-2; D ambiguous. Germline V gives CDR1 SGHKS, CDR2 YYEKEE (reference sequence). The CDR3 length is 13 residues. Trimming left V 4 bases short and J 7 bases short, with 11 bases between. This chain's CDR3 is CASSATRSGELFF. CDR3 sequence (DNA): TGTGCCAGCAGCGCCACGAGGAGCGGGGAGCTGTTTTTT.

The chain has TRBV23-1 and TRBJ2-5; 8 nucleotides match TRBD2. TRBV23-1 is marked as an open reading frame, function uncertain. This CDR3 has 15 amino acids. The V segment lost 8 bases and the J segment 5 bases; nucleotides outside the gene matches: 13. CDR3 bases: TGCGCCAGCCGCCAGCTAGCGGGTCTCAGGGAGACCCAGTACTTC. Protein sequence: CASRQLAGLRETQYF.

The chain is built from TRBV29-1 and TRBJ2-7, with 10 bases identical to TRBD1. Looked up from germline, CDR1 is SQVTM and CDR2 is ANQGSEA. The CDR3 extends over 14 amino acids. Unmatched junction bases numbered 11, after V lost 7 bases and J lost 5 bases. The CDR3 protein is CSATTGTGDDEQYF. The CDR3 DNA reads TGCAGCGCAACCACCGGGACAGGGGACGACGAGCAGTACTTC.

The chain employs TRBV9 and TRBJ2-1; D not resolved. V was clipped by 5 bases and J by 7 bases, with 10 bases between them. The germline V gene has CDR1 SGDLS and CDR2 YYNGEE. This CDR3 contains 12 residues. CDR3 amino acids: CASSFYGNEQFF. As DNA, the CDR3 is TGTGCCAGCAGTTTTTACGGGAATGAGCAGTTCTTC.

The V gene is TRBV7-2, the J gene TRBJ2-1; D might be TRBD2 (6 bases). V dropped 2 bases and J dropped 0 bases, with 11 bases sitting between them. This CDR3 spans 16 amino acids. Germline V gives CDR1 SGHTA, CDR2 FQGNSA. The CDR3 region is CASSLIGSNSYNEQFF. DNA for the CDR3: TGTGCCAGCAGCTTAATCGGGAGCAACTCCTACAATGAGCAGTTCTTC.

The chain recombines TRBV15 with TRBJ2-7, with TRBD2 matching 8 bases. CDR3 length: 15 amino acids. The trim removed 6 bases at V and 7 bases at J, leaving 14 bases unmatched. Germline V gene sequence: CDR1 LNHNV, CDR2 YYDKDF (reference sequence). As DNA, the CDR3 is TGTGCCACCAGGGACACTAGCGGCAGCTCGGGGGAGCAGTACTTC. Encoded protein: CATRDTSGSSGEQYF.

J is TRBJ1-4 and V is TRBV30; 8 bases line up with TRBD1. Trimming at V came to 3 bases and at J to 3 bases, leaving 3 bases not matched to a gene. The CDR3 runs to 14 residues. Germline V gene data show CDR1 as GTSNPN and CDR2 as SVGIG (reference sequence). The CDR3 loop is CAWRSGGSNEKLFF. In DNA form, the CDR3 reads TGTGCCTGGAGGTCAGGGGGCTCTAATGAAAAACTGTTTTTT. The whole variable domain, remainder taken from reference TRBV30 and TRBJ1-4, is SQTIHQWPATLVQPVGSPLSLECTVEGTSNPNLYWYRQAAGRGLQLLFYSVGIGQISSEVPQNLSASRPQDRQFILSSKKLLLSDSGFYLCAWRSGGSNEKLFFGSGTQLSVL.

The chain links TRBV6-6 to TRBJ1-2, with 7 positions matching TRBD1. CDR1 and CDR2 (germline): MNHNY, SVGAGI (reference sequence). Trimming took 9 bases from V and 0 from J; bases not matched to a gene: 4. The length of the CDR3 is 13 residues. The CDR3 loop reads CASVGQTNYGYTF. CDR3 sequence (DNA): TGTGCCAGTGTGGGACAGACTAACTATGGCTACACCTTC.

The chain couples TRBV10-3 to TRBJ2-7; 9 bases align to TRBD1. The V segment lost 0 bases and the J segment 3 bases; nucleotides outside the gene matches: 6. The CDR3 length is 16 residues. CDR1 is ENHRY, CDR2 SYGVKD, per germline. The CDR3 spells CAISESPGTGRYEQYF. In DNA, the CDR3 is TGTGCCATCAGTGAGTCCCCCGGGACAGGGCGCTACGAGCAGTACTTC.

The chain recombines TRBV7-9 with TRBJ2-1; 9 bases match TRBD1. The germline V gene encodes CDR1 SEHNR and CDR2 FQNEAQ (reference sequence). Germline trimming cut 5 bases from V and 6 bases from J; bases unmatched to any gene: 5. The CDR3 spans 14 residues. The CDR3 region is CASSPETGGNEQFF. The CDR3 DNA is TGTGCCAGCAGCCCGGAGACAGGGGGCAATGAGCAGTTCTTC.

The table lists this clone with a count of one. This rearrangement joins TRBV5-4 to TRBJ1-6; 9 bases match TRBD1. Unmatched junction bases numbered 6, after V lost 4 bases and J lost 7 bases. The CDR3 covers 15 residues. Germline V lookup: CDR1 SGHNT, CDR2 YYREEE (reference sequence). For the CDR3, the DNA is TGTGCCAGCAGCCAAGGACAGGGGCTAAATTCACCCCTCCACTTT. Residues: CASSQGQGLNSPLHF.

The chain has TRBV6-5 and TRBJ2-5, with TRBD2 matching over 7 bases. Germline CDR1 reads MNHEY; CDR2 reads SVGAGI. The CDR3 contains 12 residues. V trimming: 5 bases; J trimming: 11 bases; junction bases outside the gene matches: 8. Here the CDR3 reads CASSPRGGLQYF. The CDR3 DNA reads as TGTGCCAGCAGTCCCCGGGGAGGGCTGCAGTACTTC.

The chain has TRBV15 and TRBJ1-1, with D maybe TRBD1 (6 bases). The CDR3 totals 16 residues. In germline, CDR1 is LNHNV, CDR2 YYDKDF (reference sequence). The germline V and J ends were trimmed by 3 bases and 2 bases, with 16 bases remaining between them. The CDR3 is CATSRGGAAANTEAFF. CDR3 coding DNA: TGTGCCACCAGCAGGGGGGGGGCTGCCGCCAACACTGAAGCTTTCTTT.